These 2 T cell receptor beta chains were sequenced from one sample in a study of human T cells and chemical hapten exposure (TCRdb year 2021). What the time point label conveys for this sample: patch test 1, 2 weeks after DPC sensitization. What the treatment or condition label conveys for this sample: therapeutic diphenylcyclopropenone sensitization with weekly scalp DPC. The library came from RACE. The sequencing machine was a NextSeq 500. TCRdb's own reprocessing of the public reads used fastp at Q25 and MiXCR and kept productive beta chains. Rows merge per CDR3 protein into single entries with the most common DNA and genes. In all, the sample holds approximately 90,000 distinct CDR3 sequences, and roughly 10% of those were seen once. Approximately 2.2% of the sample goes to the ten largest clones. This specimen consisted of whole blood, obtained in connection with sensitization to the hapten diphenylcyclopropenone (DPC). Every receptor here comes from a middle-aged man with alopecia areata. Some clones in this sample may be carry-over from other donors' samples.

The gene calls are TRBV24-1 and TRBJ2-1; TRBD2 matches 10 bases. This CDR3 has 18 amino acids. Germline trimming cut 3 bases from V and 8 bases from J; bases unmatched to any gene: 15. Germline CDR1 reads KGHDR; CDR2 reads SFDVKD. CDR3 coding DNA: TGTGCCACCAGTGATCCGAAGGAGCTAGCGGGAGTTTTCGATGAGCAGTTCTTC. As protein: CATSDPKELAGVFDEQFF.

This clonotype was detected a few times. The genes are TRBV29-1 and TRBJ2-1; D possibly corresponds to TRBD2 (5 bases). CDR3 size: 14 residues. The V gene's germline CDR1 is SQVTM and CDR2 ANQGSEA. V was trimmed by 0 bases and J by 7 bases, leaving 13 bases between them. The CDR3 here is CSVEDPRSGNEQFF. Written as DNA, the CDR3 is TGCAGCGTTGAAGATCCTAGATCGGGGAATGAGCAGTTCTTC.